The 27 T cell receptor beta chains given below trace back to one sample, sequenced in a study of cytomegalovirus exposure and HLA in healthy donors (dated 2017 in TCRdb). Libraries were constructed by the immunoSEQ multiplex PCR assay. Not all clones reach the TCRdb copy of this immuneACCESS table, which keeps in-frame sequences only. Checked studies attribute under half of the gap to unresolved V genes and leave the rest unexplained. Counted in this sample were 100,000 or so clones; about 88% of them appeared once. The top ten hold over 3% of the sample. Sequencing used PBMCs. The source is a woman aged 18-29 years in good health and CMV-seropositive.

This clone is a singleton in its sample. J is TRBJ1-2 and V is TRBV27; D may be TRBD1 (5 bases). Trimming cost V 4 bases and J 2 bases, with 11 bases left between them. Germline CDR1 and CDR2: MNHEY and SMNVEV (reference sequence). CDR3 size: 14 residues. CDR3 sequence (DNA): TGTGCCAGCAGTTATGGGGCGGGAAACTATGGCTACACCTTC. Protein: CASSYGAGNYGYTF.

The chain uses TRBV5-1 and TRBJ1-6; 7 bases map to TRBD1. CDR3 length equals 14 residues. V shed 1 base, J shed 5 bases, and the junction held 0 bases outside the gene matches. Germline V gene sequence: CDR1 SGHRS, CDR2 YFSETQ. CDR3 amino acids: CASSLTGDNSPLHF. CDR3 sequence (DNA): TGCGCCAGCAGCTTGACAGGGGATAATTCACCCCTCCACTTT.

V usage is TRBV5-1 and J usage is TRBJ2-5; 9 nucleotides match TRBD2. The CDR3 contains 15 residues. V shed 5 bases and J 4 bases; nucleotides not matched to a gene: 9. Germline assignment: CDR1 SGHRS and CDR2 YFSETQ. CDR3 in amino acids: CASRNVAGEGETQYF. CDR3 bases: TGCGCCAGCAGAAATGTAGCGGGGGAGGGAGAGACCCAGTACTTC.

J is TRBJ2-6 and V is TRBV6-1; D remains unclear. The V end was cut by 8 bases, the J end by 3 bases, with 5 bases between. CDR1 is MNHNS and CDR2 is SASEGT in the germline V gene. The CDR3 has 12 amino acids. The CDR3 DNA follows: TGTGCCAGCGTCCATGGGGCCAACGTCCTGACTTTC. Protein product: CASVHGANVLTF.

This clone was seen a single time. The genes are TRBV7-2 and TRBJ2-2; 9 positions agree with TRBD1. The CDR3 sequence is 17 residues long. CDR1 and CDR2 from the germline V gene are SGHTA and FQGNSA. J gave up 9 bases and V 6 bases, and 17 bases lay outside the gene matches. CDR3 residues: CASRQAVSVGQGRELFF. The CDR3 DNA reads TGTGCCAGCAGACAAGCAGTTTCGGTGGGACAGGGCCGGGAGCTGTTTTTT.

The rearrangement joins TRBV11-3 to TRBJ1-6, with TRBD1 matching over 10 bases. The CDR3 extends over 15 amino acids. The ends lost 5 bases at V and 7 bases at J; junction bases unmatched: 5. Germline loops: CDR1 SGHNT, CDR2 YENEEA. The CDR3: CASSQLTGGNSPLHF. CDR3 DNA sequence: TGTGCCAGCAGCCAATTGACAGGGGGCAATTCACCCCTCCACTTT.

The genes are TRBV28 and TRBJ2-3; TRBD1 is a possible D gene (6 bases). V lost 11 bases and J lost 1, with 13 bases in between. CDR1 MDHEN and CDR2 SYDVKM come from the germline V gene. This CDR3 is built from 13 residues. Here the CDR3 DNA reads TGTGCCTATGGCCCAGGGGGCACAGATACGCAGTATTTT. Translation gives CAYGPGGTDTQYF.

The count of this clone is one. V gene TRBV11-2 combines with J gene TRBJ2-3, with 8 positions matching TRBD2. With 0 bases clipped from V and 4 bases from J, the junction kept 6 bases outside the gene matches. This CDR3 has 16 amino acids. Per the germline V gene, CDR1 is SGHAT and CDR2 is FQNNGV. The CDR3 region is CASSLDQGLGADTQYF. CDR3 coding DNA: TGTGCCAGCAGCTTAGATCAGGGACTAGGGGCAGATACGCAGTATTTT.

V and J are TRBV5-1 and TRBJ1-1; possibly TRBD1 for D (6 bases). This CDR3 region has 15 residues. Germline CDR1 reads SGHRS; CDR2 reads YFSETQ. Trimming took 0 bases from V and 1 from J, leaving 10 bases between them. CDR3 coding DNA: TGCGCCAGCAGCTTGGCCCCGGGACAGAACACTGAAGCTTTCTTT. Translated: CASSLAPGQNTEAFF.

V usage is TRBV28 and J usage is TRBJ1-2, with D tentatively TRBD1 (5 bases). The germline V gene has CDR1 MDHEN and CDR2 SYDVKM. The CDR3 consists of 13 residues. The ends were cut back, 2 bases at V and 8 bases at J, with 12 bases in the middle. The CDR3 DNA reads as TGTGCCAGCAGTTTAAGGGAGGGGTGGGGCTACACCTTC. This codes for CASSLREGWGYTF.

V gene TRBV6-5 combines with J gene TRBJ1-1; perhaps TRBD1 as D (5 bases). Trimming stripped 0 bases from V and 3 bases from J, with 11 bases between. This CDR3 has 15 amino acids. Germline V CDR1 and CDR2: MNHEY, SVGAGI. The CDR3 sequence is CASSYSNQGDTEAFF. In DNA, the CDR3 is TGTGCCAGCAGTTACTCGAATCAGGGCGACACTGAAGCTTTCTTT.

The CDR3 loop is CASGSGSYTGELFF. The CDR3 nucleotides are TGCGCCAGCGGCTCGGGGTCCTACACCGGGGAGCTGTTTTTT. The V gene is TRBV10-1, the J gene TRBJ2-2; tentative D call: TRBD2 (5 bases). With 8 bases removed from V and 3 bases from J, the gap between germline ends came to 13 bases. Germline lookup yields CDR1 WNHNN and CDR2 SYGVQD (reference sequence). The CDR3 extends over 14 amino acids.

V usage is TRBV18 and J usage is TRBJ2-1, with D tentatively TRBD2 (6 bases). Looked up from germline, CDR1 is KGHSH and CDR2 is LQKENI. Trimming took off 3 bases at V and 9 bases at J, with 21 bases between the two ends. The CDR3 has 16 residues. CDR3 DNA: TGTGCCAGCTCACCGCCATCCGGGACCGGGGGAGGTGAGCAGTTCTTC. Protein sequence: CASSPPSGTGGGEQFF.

The rearrangement uses TRBV5-1 and TRBJ2-3; D might be TRBD1 (6 bases). Per the germline V gene, CDR1 is SGHRS and CDR2 is YFSETQ. This CDR3 has 13 residues. Deletions cut 4 bases from V and 5 bases from J, with 11 bases between. CDR3 in DNA: TGCGCCAGCAGCCTGGGGGCAAGAGATACGCAGTATTTT. Translated, it gives CASSLGARDTQYF.

This sequence joins TRBV27 and TRBJ2-5; 16 bases map to TRBD2. Germline V CDR1 and CDR2: MNHEY, SMNVEV (reference sequence). This CDR3 has 19 amino acids. Trimming took 0 bases from V and 4 from J; bases not matched to a gene: 8. CDR3 in DNA: TGTGCCAGCAGTTTATCCGTCGGGACTAGCGGGAGGGAGGGAGAGACCCAGTACTTC. Protein: CASSLSVGTSGREGETQYF.

The chain carries TRBV29-1 and TRBJ2-5, with TRBD2 matching 8 bases. Germline-derived CDR1 and CDR2 are SQVTM and ANQGSEA. The CDR3 length is 13 residues. Unmatched junction bases numbered 11, after V lost 8 bases and J lost 6 bases. CDR3 nucleotides: TGCAGCCTAAGCGGGAGAGGTGGAAAGACCCAGTACTTC. Translating gives CSLSGRGGKTQYF.

This chain joins TRBV27 and TRBJ1-1; TRBD1 matches at 10 bases. This CDR3 spans 17 amino acids. Looked up from germline, CDR1 is MNHEY and CDR2 is SMNVEV (reference sequence). V trimming: 2 bases; J trimming: 0 bases; junction bases outside the gene matches: 6. CDR3 residues: CASSLRTGGLMNTEAFF. In DNA form, the CDR3 reads TGTGCCAGCAGTTTACGGACAGGGGGTTTAATGAACACTGAAGCTTTCTTT.

The DNA of the CDR3 is TGTGCCAGCACCATAGCTAACACTGAAGCTTTCTTT. Encoded protein: CASTIANTEAFF. The chain recombines TRBV11-2 with TRBJ1-1; D not certain. Trimming took 7 bases from V and 2 from J, leaving 8 bases between them. This CDR3 has 12 amino acids. Germline lookup yields CDR1 SGHAT and CDR2 FQNNGV.

J is TRBJ2-1 and V is TRBV5-1; weak D call: TRBD2 (6 bases). Germline CDR1 and CDR2: SGHRS and YFSETQ. The CDR3 consists of 15 residues. Trimming stripped 4 bases from V and 3 bases from J, with 14 bases between. The CDR3 here is CASSAWGESYNEQFF. CDR3 nucleotide sequence: TGCGCCAGCAGCGCCTGGGGGGAGAGCTACAATGAGCAGTTCTTC.

CDR3 in DNA: TGTGCCAGCAGCCCGGGACAGGGAAGCAATCAGCCCCAGCATTTT. This translates into CASSPGQGSNQPQHF. The chain uses TRBV6-1 and TRBJ1-5; 9 bases match TRBD1. Trimming took 6 bases from V and 1 from J; bases not matched to a gene: 4. Germline V gene lookup returns CDR1 MNHNS and CDR2 SASEGT. The CDR3 contains 15 residues.

The chain carries TRBV11-1 and TRBJ1-2; the D is unclear. Deletions cut 8 bases from V and 5 bases from J, with 18 bases between. The CDR3 spans 14 residues. From germline, CDR1 is SGHAT and CDR2 FQDESV (reference sequence). The CDR3 reads CASLLLASQYGYTF. The DNA of the CDR3 is TGTGCCAGCCTCCTATTAGCTTCCCAGTATGGCTACACCTTC.

V is TRBV5-1 and J is TRBJ2-7; D might be TRBD1 (6 bases). Germline CDR1 and CDR2: SGHRS and YFSETQ. Trimming took off 4 bases at V and 2 bases at J, with 16 bases between the two ends. The CDR3 extends over 15 amino acids. CDR3 coding DNA: TGCGCCAGCAGCCGAGACCAGGGGCCCACCTACGAGCAGTACTTC. It is translated as CASSRDQGPTYEQYF.

This clone was counted once. The gene calls are TRBV7-9 and TRBJ2-7, with D possibly TRBD2 on 6 matching bases. Trimming took 5 bases from V and 7 from J, leaving 15 bases between them. The germline CDR1 and CDR2 sequences are SEHNR and FQNEAQ (reference sequence). The CDR3 is 13 amino acids. The CDR3 DNA reads as TGTGCCAGCAGCCCTCTTCGGGAGAATGAGCAGTACTTC. This translates into CASSPLRENEQYF.

This chain uses TRBV5-1 with TRBJ1-1; perhaps TRBD1 as D (6 bases). Looked up from germline, CDR1 is SGHRS and CDR2 is YFSETQ. Between the trimmed V and J ends, which lost 7 bases and 10 bases, there was a span of 17 bases. The CDR3 extends over 12 amino acids. CDR3 nucleotides: TGCGCCAGCTCGGAGGGGGGGAAGTCAGCTTTCTTT. Residues: CASSEGGKSAFF.

V and J are TRBV5-1 and TRBJ2-7, with TRBD2 identical over 11 bases. V dropped 1 base and J dropped 5; count of bases not matched to a gene: 11. Germline V CDR1 and CDR2: SGHRS, YFSETQ. The CDR3 spans 17 residues. CDR3 in amino acids: CASSLTITSGRGNEQYF. In nucleotides, the CDR3 is TGCGCCAGCAGCTTGACTATAACTAGCGGGAGAGGTAACGAGCAGTACTTC.

The rearrangement joins TRBV19 to TRBJ2-7; 10 positions match TRBD1. Unmatched junction bases numbered 11, after V lost 7 bases and J lost 2 bases. The CDR3 spans 16 residues. Germline-derived CDR1 and CDR2 are LNHDA and SQIVND (reference sequence). CDR3 loop: CASMPSPGQGTYEQYF. The CDR3 DNA reads TGTGCCAGTATGCCCTCCCCGGGACAGGGGACCTACGAGCAGTACTTC.

This chain joins TRBV18 and TRBJ1-1; 12 nucleotides match TRBD1. V lost 2 bases, J lost 7 bases, and 11 bases stayed unmatched. The germline CDR1 and CDR2 sequences are KGHSH and LQKENI. The CDR3 extends over 17 amino acids. This CDR3 reads CASSPLGKGQGAREAFF. Here the CDR3 DNA reads TGTGCCAGCTCACCATTGGGTAAGGGACAGGGGGCGCGTGAAGCTTTCTTT.